This TCR beta chain was documented in a study of T-cell reconstitution after alpha-beta-depleted transplantation in children. Preparation of the TCRbeta library used unique molecular identifiers. TCRdb used MiXCR to reprocess the PCR reads, holding one entry per CDR3 protein. Of about 610,000 distinct CDR3 sequences in the sample, about 10% were seen once. The CDR3 sequence is 15 residues long. Trimming cost V 1 base and J 2 bases; bases outside gene matches: 3. CDR1 SEHNR and CDR2 FQNEAQ come from the germline V gene (reference sequence). This chain connects TRBV7-9 to TRBJ2-3, with 7 bases fitting TRBD2. The source material was PBMCs from the stem cell graft donor, sampled from the stem cell graft. This clonotype was sampled from a human donor who donated a stem cell graft to a child with acute myeloid leukemia. This CDR3 reads CASSLELASTDTQYF. The CDR3 DNA sequence: TGTGCCAGCAGCTTAGAACTAGCGTCCACAGATACGCAGTATTTT.